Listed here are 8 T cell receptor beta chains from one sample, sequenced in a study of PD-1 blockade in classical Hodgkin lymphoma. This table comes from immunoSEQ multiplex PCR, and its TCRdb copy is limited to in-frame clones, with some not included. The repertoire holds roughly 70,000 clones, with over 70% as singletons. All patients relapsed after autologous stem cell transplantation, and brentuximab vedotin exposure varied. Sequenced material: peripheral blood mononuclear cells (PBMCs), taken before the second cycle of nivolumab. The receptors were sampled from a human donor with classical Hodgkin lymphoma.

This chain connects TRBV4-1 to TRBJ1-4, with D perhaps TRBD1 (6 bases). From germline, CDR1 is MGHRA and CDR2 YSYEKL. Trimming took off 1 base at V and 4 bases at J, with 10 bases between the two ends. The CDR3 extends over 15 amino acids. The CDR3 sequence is CASSQGTALNEKLFF. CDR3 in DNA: TGCGCCAGCAGCCAAGGGACAGCGCTTAATGAAAAACTGTTTTTT.

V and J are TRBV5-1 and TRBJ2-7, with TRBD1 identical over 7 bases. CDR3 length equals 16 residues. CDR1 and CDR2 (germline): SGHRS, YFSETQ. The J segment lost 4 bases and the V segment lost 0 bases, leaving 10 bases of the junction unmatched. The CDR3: CASSLDVTGKGYEQYF. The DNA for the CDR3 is TGCGCCAGCAGCTTGGATGTGACAGGGAAGGGGTACGAGCAGTACTTC.

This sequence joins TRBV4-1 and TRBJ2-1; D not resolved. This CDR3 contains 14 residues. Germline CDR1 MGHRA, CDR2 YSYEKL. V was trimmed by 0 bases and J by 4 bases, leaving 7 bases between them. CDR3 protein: CASSQEPPYNEQFF. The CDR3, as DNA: TGCGCCAGCAGCCAAGAACCTCCTTACAATGAGCAGTTCTTC.

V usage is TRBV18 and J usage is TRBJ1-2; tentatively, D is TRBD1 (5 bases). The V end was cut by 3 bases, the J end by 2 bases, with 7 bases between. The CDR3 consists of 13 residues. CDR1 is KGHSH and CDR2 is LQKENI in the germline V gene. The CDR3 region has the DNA TGTGCCAGCTCACCGACAGAGAACTATGGCTACACCTTC. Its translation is CASSPTENYGYTF. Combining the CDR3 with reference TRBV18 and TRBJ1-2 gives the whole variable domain NAGVMQNPRHLVRRRGQEARLRCSPMKGHSHVYWYRQLPEEGLKFMVYLQKENIIDESGMPKERFSAEFPKEGPSILRIQQVVRGDSAAYFCASSPTENYGYTFGSGTRLTVV.

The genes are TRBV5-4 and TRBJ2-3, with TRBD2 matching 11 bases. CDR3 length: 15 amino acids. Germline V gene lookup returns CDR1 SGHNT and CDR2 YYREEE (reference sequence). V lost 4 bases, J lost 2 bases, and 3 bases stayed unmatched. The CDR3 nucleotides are TGTGCCAGCAGCCTGGGACTAGCGGTCACAGATACGCAGTATTTT. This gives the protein CASSLGLAVTDTQYF.

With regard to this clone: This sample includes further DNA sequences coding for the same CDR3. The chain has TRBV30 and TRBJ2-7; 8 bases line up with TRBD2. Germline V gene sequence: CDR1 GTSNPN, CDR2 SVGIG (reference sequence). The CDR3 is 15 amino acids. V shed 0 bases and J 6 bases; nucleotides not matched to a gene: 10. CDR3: CAWSVRGTRVFEQYF. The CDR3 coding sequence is TGTGCCTGGAGTGTACGAGGGACTAGGGTATTCGAGCAGTACTTC.

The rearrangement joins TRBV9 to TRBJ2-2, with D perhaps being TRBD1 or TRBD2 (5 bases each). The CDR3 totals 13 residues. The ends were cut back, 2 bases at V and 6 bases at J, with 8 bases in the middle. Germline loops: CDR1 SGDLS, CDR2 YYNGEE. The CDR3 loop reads CASSVGDPGELFF. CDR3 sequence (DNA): TGTGCCAGCAGCGTGGGGGATCCCGGGGAGCTGTTTTTT.

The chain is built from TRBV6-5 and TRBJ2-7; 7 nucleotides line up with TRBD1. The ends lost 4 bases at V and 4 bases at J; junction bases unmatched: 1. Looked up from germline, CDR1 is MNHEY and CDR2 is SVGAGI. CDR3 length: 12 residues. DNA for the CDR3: TGTGCCAGCAGTTCGGGACAGTACGAGCAGTACTTC. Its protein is CASSSGQYEQYF.